Following are 26 T cell receptor beta chains from one sample sequenced in a study of Graves' ophthalmopathy and Graves' hyperthyroidism. For repertoire sequencing, the TCR beta CDR3 regions were amplified from RNA transcripts. First-round RT-PCR employed HTBI primers, with a second-round multiplex PCR after it. MiXCR, applied by TCRdb to the multiplex PCR reads, yields one record per CDR3 protein. The sample yields over 12,000 distinct CDR3 sequences, roughly 50% seen once. Sequenced: peripheral blood. These receptors all come from a woman in her 30s with Graves' ophthalmopathy.

This clonotype has at least ten counts. This sequence joins TRBV6-4 and TRBJ2-1; the match to TRBD1 covers 8 bases. V dropped 1 base and J dropped 6; count of bases not matched to a gene: 8. Germline CDR1 MRHNA, CDR2 SNTAGT. There are 16 residues in the CDR3. The CDR3 DNA reads TGTGCCAGCAGTGACTTAAGGGACAGGTCTGTCAATGAGCAGTTCTTC. It codes for CASSDLRDRSVNEQFF.

This clonotype was counted a few times. The chain is built from TRBV11-2 and TRBJ2-7; TRBD1 might be the D (6 bases). Germline loops: CDR1 SGHAT, CDR2 FQNNGV. Trimming took off 0 bases at V and 3 bases at J, with 12 bases between the two ends. The length of the CDR3 is 15 residues. This CDR3 reads CASSLDQDSLYEQYF. The CDR3 nucleotides are TGTGCCAGCAGCTTAGATCAGGACAGCCTCTACGAGCAGTACTTC.

This chain uses TRBV7-6 with TRBJ2-1; D gene uncertain. The V end lost 1 base, the J end lost 7 bases, and 2 bases lay between the germline ends. Germline lookup yields CDR1 SGHVS and CDR2 FNYEAQ. The CDR3 length is 11 residues. CDR3 amino acids: CASSLDNEQFF. In nucleotides, the CDR3 is TGTGCCAGCAGCTTAGATAATGAGCAGTTCTTC.

This clonotype has only one observation. The chain carries TRBV18 and TRBJ2-3; D uncertain. The CDR3 loop spans 11 amino acids. Deletions cut 4 bases from V and 3 bases from J, with 2 bases between. The germline V gene has CDR1 KGHSH and CDR2 LQKENI. CDR3 loop: CASSRTDTQYF. The CDR3 bases are TGTGCCAGCTCACGGACAGATACGCAGTATTTT.

The chain employs TRBV20-1 and TRBJ1-3; D not resolved. Per the germline V gene, CDR1 is DFQATT and CDR2 is SNEGSKA (reference sequence). The CDR3 runs 14 residues. Trimming shortened V by 5 bases and J by 5 bases, and 16 bases separated the two germline ends. CDR3 sequence reads: CSAPIPGRRNTIYF. In DNA, the CDR3 is TGCAGTGCTCCCATTCCCGGTCGAAGAAACACCATATATTTT.

This clonotype was counted ten times or more. The J gene is TRBJ2-1, the V gene TRBV9; D unresolved. V shed 5 bases and J shed 2 bases, with 11 bases lying between them. The CDR3 length is 14 residues. Germline V gene data show CDR1 as SGDLS and CDR2 as YYNGEE. The chain's CDR3 is CASRGGPPYNEQFF. CDR3 in DNA: TGTGCCAGCAGAGGTGGTCCCCCCTACAATGAGCAGTTCTTC.

Remarks on this clonotype: The junction differs from germline at one of its ends, possibly a read error. The V and J genes are TRBV9 and TRBJ1-5, with 8 bases lining up with TRBD1. Germline CDR1 SGDLS, CDR2 YYNGEE. The length of the CDR3 is 16 residues. The CDR3 nucleotides are TGTGTCAGCAGCGTAACCCAGGACAGGGAGGATGGACCCCAACACTTT. The encoded protein is CVSSVTQDREDGPQHF.

The V gene is TRBV9, the J gene TRBJ2-3, with TRBD2 matching over 8 bases. This CDR3 is built from 13 residues. Per the germline V gene, CDR1 is SGDLS and CDR2 is YYNGEE. V lost 7 bases, J lost 6 bases, and 7 bases stayed unmatched. Here the CDR3 reads CASGAGGGDTQYF. In DNA form, the CDR3 reads TGTGCCAGCGGCGCGGGAGGAGGGGATACGCAGTATTTT.

The chain couples TRBV7-6 to TRBJ1-2; D remains unclear. CDR1 and CDR2 from the germline V gene are SGHVS and FNYEAQ. The germline V and J ends were trimmed by 2 bases and 7 bases, with 20 bases remaining between them. The CDR3 runs to 16 residues. This CDR3 is CASSLLFGRAEGGYTF. CDR3 nucleotide sequence: TGTGCCAGCAGCTTACTTTTCGGCAGAGCTGAGGGTGGCTACACCTTC.

This clonotype appeared a few times. For the CDR3, the DNA is TGTGCCAGTAGTATTGGGGCAGGGAGCTACGAGCAGTACTTC. Translation: CASSIGAGSYEQYF. This rearrangement joins TRBV19 to TRBJ2-7; D might be TRBD1 or TRBD2, each matching 5 bases. V was trimmed by 3 bases and J by 3 bases, leaving 12 bases between them. This CDR3 has 14 amino acids. The V gene's germline CDR1 is LNHDA and CDR2 SQIVND (reference sequence). The variable domain in full, completed from reference TRBV19 and TRBJ2-7, reads DGGITQSPKYLFRKEGQNVTLSCEQNLNHDAMYWYRQDPGQGLRLIYYSQIVNDFQKGDIAEGYSVSREKKESFPLTVTSAQKNPTAFYLCASSIGAGSYEQYFGPGTRLTVT.

DNA of the CDR3: TGTGCCAGTAGTATAGTCGGACAGGGGTTGGACAGAGAGACCCAGTACTTC. The encoded protein is CASSIVGQGLDRETQYF. This sequence joins TRBV19 and TRBJ2-5; 9 bases align to TRBD1. Germline V gene lookup returns CDR1 LNHDA and CDR2 SQIVND (reference sequence). The CDR3 runs 17 residues. V gave up 1 base and J gave up 4 bases; unmatched junction bases: 10.

This clonotype came up a few times. The chain employs TRBV6-6 and TRBJ2-7; tentative D call: TRBD1 (6 bases). This CDR3 comprises 12 residues. Between the trimmed V and J ends, which lost 2 bases and 10 bases, there was a span of 12 bases. Germline loops: CDR1 MNHNY, CDR2 SVGAGI (reference sequence). CDR3 in DNA: TGTGCCAGCAGTTACGGGTACAGGGAACAGTACTTC. It is translated as CASSYGYREQYF.

Only a few counts were recorded for this clonotype. CDR3 sequence (DNA): TGCAGTGCCATGGGGGGACAGCAATTGTGGGGAGGTTCACCCCTCCACTTT. Translation: CSAMGGQQLWGGSPLHF. The gene calls are TRBV20-1 and TRBJ1-6; 7 bases are a match to TRBD1. The germline gives CDR1 DFQATT, CDR2 SNEGSKA (reference sequence). The V gene end was trimmed by 6 bases and the J gene end by 9 bases; junction bases not matched to a gene: 20. The CDR3 length is 17 residues.

This chain links TRBV24-1 with TRBJ1-2, with TRBD1 identical over 7 bases. The CDR3 is 14 amino acids. V shed 4 bases, J shed 4 bases, and the junction held 5 bases outside the gene matches. Per the germline V gene, CDR1 is KGHDR and CDR2 is SFDVKD. The DNA for the CDR3 is TGTGCCACCAGTGAGCCAGGGGGTAGCTATGGCTACACCTTC. This translates into CATSEPGGSYGYTF.

The V and J genes are TRBV20-1 and TRBJ2-3; possibly TRBD1 or TRBD2 for D (5 bases each). The V gene's germline CDR1 is DFQATT and CDR2 SNEGSKA (reference sequence). The CDR3 spans 17 residues. Trimming left V 0 bases short and J 4 bases short, with 20 bases between. The CDR3 sequence is CSARDSIKGSLPDTQYF. The CDR3 coding sequence is TGCAGTGCTAGAGATAGCATTAAGGGGAGTCTCCCAGATACGCAGTATTTT.

The rearrangement joins TRBV6-1 to TRBJ2-1; TRBD1 aligns across 10 bases. CDR3 length: 14 amino acids. After removal of 7 bases from V and 6 bases from J, the junction contained 6 bases not matched to a gene. Germline V gives CDR1 MNHNS, CDR2 SASEGT. CDR3 bases: TGTGCCAGCACCAACGGACAGGGGGTCAATGAGCAGTTCTTC. It yields the protein CASTNGQGVNEQFF.

V is TRBV2 and J is TRBJ2-5, with 8 bases aligning to TRBD1. Germline assignment: CDR1 SNHLY and CDR2 FYNNEI. This CDR3 has 14 amino acids. J was trimmed by 5 bases and V by 3 bases; bases with no gene match: 5. As DNA, the CDR3 is TGTGCCAGCAGTGACAGGGGGCGATTGGAGACCCAGTACTTC. Amino acids: CASSDRGRLETQYF.

This clonotype has more than one count but fewer than ten. V and J are TRBV15 and TRBJ2-3; TRBD2 matches 11 bases. The CDR3 totals 16 residues. The junction had 1 base not matched to a gene; V was cut back by 1 base and J by 1 base. Germline loops: CDR1 LNHNV, CDR2 YYDKDF (reference sequence). Here the CDR3 DNA reads TGTGCCACCAGCAGAGTAGCGGGAGGGGGCACAGATACGCAGTATTTT. Translating it yields CATSRVAGGGTDTQYF.

This clonotype was counted ten times or more. The gene calls are TRBV11-3 and TRBJ2-1, with 7 bases that match TRBD1. Germline CDR1 is SGHNT and CDR2 is YENEEA. There are 21 residues in the CDR3. The trim removed 5 bases at V and 6 bases at J, leaving 28 bases unmatched. The chain's CDR3 is CASSTTAVPTGTEELGNEQFF. CDR3 bases: TGTGCCAGCAGCACCACGGCGGTACCTACGGGGACAGAGGAATTAGGCAATGAGCAGTTCTTC.

On this clonotype: Since no conserved phenylalanine or tryptophan closes the CDR3, a read error is the likely cause. No DNA is shown, since the ends of the CDR3 on it are uncertain; the CDR3 is the one TCRdb lists. V and J are TRBV20-1 and TRBJ1-2; no DNA check was done on the table's D call, TRBD1. CDR1 DFQATT and CDR2 SNEGSKA come from the germline V gene (reference sequence). Inclusive of both ends, the CDR3 amounts to 11 amino acids. CDR3 residues: CGARADRGHSI.

In this sample, this clonotype turned up many times. The chain has TRBV7-6 and TRBJ2-7; a weak D match, TRBD2 (6 bases). Deletions cut 0 bases from V and 4 bases from J, with 7 bases between. The CDR3 runs 13 residues. Germline V gives CDR1 SGHVS, CDR2 FNYEAQ. The CDR3 sequence is CASSLAAGYEQYF. In nucleotides, the CDR3 is TGTGCCAGCAGCTTAGCTGCGGGATACGAGCAGTACTTC.

This chain connects TRBV24-1 to TRBJ2-1; 13 nucleotides align to TRBD2. The ends lost 3 bases at V and 5 bases at J; junction bases unmatched: 3. The CDR3 extends over 16 amino acids. Germline V gene sequence: CDR1 KGHDR, CDR2 SFDVKD. This chain's CDR3 is CATSDELAGGDNEQFF. In DNA, the CDR3 is TGTGCCACCAGTGATGAACTAGCGGGAGGGGACAATGAGCAGTTCTTC.

This clonotype was detected only a few times. The rearrangement joins TRBV20-1 to TRBJ2-5, with 7 bases lining up with TRBD2. Germline CDR1 and CDR2: DFQATT and SNEGSKA (reference sequence). J lost 5 bases, V lost 5 bases, and 11 bases had no gene match. The CDR3 has 14 amino acids. The CDR3 reads CSARRDLREETQYF. Written as DNA, the CDR3 is TGCAGTGCTCGGCGGGACCTGCGGGAGGAGACCCAGTACTTC.

This clonotype occurred a few times. This sequence joins TRBV7-2 and TRBJ2-7; D ambiguous. The V end was cut by 2 bases, the J end by 3 bases, with 14 bases between. The CDR3 runs to 15 residues. Germline-derived CDR1 and CDR2 are SGHTA and FQGNSA. The chain's CDR3 is CASSLNSLSVYEQYF. CDR3 sequence (DNA): TGTGCCAGCAGCTTAAATAGTCTTAGTGTCTACGAGCAGTACTTC.

This chain joins TRBV20-1 and TRBJ1-1, with a tentative D call TRBD1 (6 bases). V lost 6 bases and J lost 5, with 19 bases in between. From germline, CDR1 is DFQATT and CDR2 SNEGSKA (reference sequence). This CDR3 region has 14 residues. CDR3 amino acids: CSATKDSVATEAFF. Written as DNA, the CDR3 is TGCAGTGCGACGAAGGACAGTGTGGCTACTGAAGCTTTCTTT.

This clonotype is medium-sized (0.01 to 0.1%) in the sample. This sequence joins TRBV20-1 and TRBJ2-1; D is perhaps TRBD2 (6 bases). V gave up 5 bases and J gave up 6 bases, with 11 bases separating them. The CDR3 sequence is 12 residues long. The V gene's germline CDR1 is DFQATT and CDR2 SNEGSKA (reference sequence). The CDR3 region has the DNA TGCAGTGCTTCTAGCGTGCTCAATGAGCAGTTCTTC. Translated: CSASSVLNEQFF.